The 22 T cell receptor beta chains below all came from one sample that was sequenced in a study of CD8 T cells in Susac syndrome. Reverse transcription used about 0.5 to 1 ug RNA and random hexamers. MiXCR, applied by TCRdb to the immunoSEQ multiplex PCR reads, yields one record per CDR3 protein. The repertoire consists of over 150,000 distinct CDR3 sequences, with 90% to 95% occurring once and the leading ten covering around 0.085%. The material sequenced was CD4+ T cells from PBMCs. These TCRs come from a human donor with multiple sclerosis.

This clonotype was seen a single time. The V gene is TRBV4-1, the J gene TRBJ1-4, with D possibly being TRBD1 (5 bases). This CDR3 contains 14 residues. Trimming stripped 2 bases from V and 6 bases from J, with 10 bases between. Germline V gene sequence: CDR1 MGHRA, CDR2 YSYEKL. CDR3 loop: CASSQTGRDEKLFF. The CDR3 nucleotides are TGCGCCAGCAGCCAAACGGGACGCGATGAAAAACTGTTTTTT.

This clonotype is a singleton in its sample. The chain couples TRBV18 to TRBJ2-5; TRBD1 is a possible D gene (6 bases). The ends were cut back, 3 bases at V and 3 bases at J, with 8 bases in the middle. Germline assignment: CDR1 KGHSH and CDR2 LQKENI. This CDR3 spans 13 amino acids. The CDR3 loop is CASSPGTKETQYF. CDR3 DNA sequence: TGTGCCAGCTCACCCGGGACAAAAGAGACCCAGTACTTC.

The CDR3 spells CASRTQEPGANVLTF. CDR3 nucleotides: TGTGCCAGCAGAACACAGGAGCCTGGGGCCAACGTCCTGACTTTC. V is TRBV6-5 and J is TRBJ2-6, with a tentative D call TRBD1 (5 bases). Germline assignment: CDR1 MNHEY and CDR2 SVGAGI. V shed 6 bases and J shed 2 bases, with 11 bases lying between them. CDR3 length: 15 amino acids.

The rearrangement uses TRBV3-1 and TRBJ1-2; D remains unclear. V was shortened by 2 bases and J by 7 bases, with 14 bases between the two germline ends. The CDR3 sequence is 14 residues long. Germline V CDR1 and CDR2: LGHDT, YNNKEL (reference sequence). The CDR3 here is CASSQLGGISGYTF. Written as DNA, the CDR3 is TGTGCCAGCAGCCAACTAGGAGGGATTAGTGGCTACACCTTC.

The J gene is TRBJ2-6, the V gene TRBV30; D is perhaps TRBD1 (6 bases). Germline CDR1 and CDR2: GTSNPN and SVGIG (reference sequence). Trimming took off 0 bases at V and 0 bases at J, with 9 bases between the two ends. There are 16 residues in the CDR3. This CDR3 is CAWSVLGASGANVLTF. CDR3 nucleotide sequence: TGTGCCTGGAGTGTACTGGGGGCCTCTGGGGCCAACGTCCTGACTTTC.

This chain joins TRBV24-1 and TRBJ1-5; 9 bases fit TRBD1. V lost 3 bases, J lost 14 bases, and 7 bases stayed unmatched. This CDR3 has 13 residues. The germline V gene has CDR1 KGHDR and CDR2 SFDVKD. The CDR3 spells CATSDPTGGIEHF. The DNA for the CDR3 is TGTGCCACCAGTGATCCGACAGGGGGGATTGAGCATTTT.

V is TRBV12-3 or TRBV12-4 and J is TRBJ1-1; weak D call: TRBD1 (6 bases). This CDR3 is 13 amino acids long. Trimming cost V 5 bases and J 5 bases, with 12 bases left between them. CDR3 nucleotide sequence: TGTGCCAGCAGTCTAACAGGGAGTACTGAAGCTTTCTTT. Protein product: CASSLTGSTEAFF.

V usage is TRBV3-1 and J usage is TRBJ1-2; D is possibly TRBD1 (5 bases). The V and J ends lost 1 base and 7 bases respectively, with 10 bases between them. CDR3 length: 13 amino acids. CDR1 is LGHDT and CDR2 is YNNKEL in the germline V gene (reference sequence). In DNA form, the CDR3 reads TGTGCCAGCAGCCAAGGGCTTGACAGTGGCTACACCTTC. It yields the protein CASSQGLDSGYTF.

V is TRBV18 and J is TRBJ1-1, with TRBD1 as a possible D gene (5 bases). Germline loops: CDR1 KGHSH, CDR2 LQKENI. The CDR3 is 16 residues long. V gave up 3 bases and J gave up 1 base, with 15 bases separating them. CDR3 DNA sequence: TGTGCCAGCTCACCTGGACAACTCTTGGGGAACACTGAAGCTTTCTTT. Its translation: CASSPGQLLGNTEAFF.

The rearrangement uses TRBV30 and TRBJ1-2; D remains ambiguous. CDR3 length: 18 residues. Per germline, CDR1 GTSNPN and CDR2 SVGIG (reference sequence). Trimming cost V 0 bases and J 5 bases, with 25 bases left between them. The CDR3 nucleotides are TGTGCCTGGAGTGTACTTAATCCTGCGGGCTTCAGACGGTATGGCTACACCTTC. Its protein product is CAWSVLNPAGFRRYGYTF.

The V call is TRBV27, the J call TRBJ1-1, with D possibly being TRBD1 (5 bases). Trimming took 4 bases from V and 0 from J, leaving 6 bases between them. This CDR3 is 13 amino acids long. Germline CDR1 is MNHEY and CDR2 is SMNVEV (reference sequence). The CDR3 sequence: CASSSRVNTEAFF. CDR3 bases: TGTGCCAGCAGTTCCAGGGTGAACACTGAAGCTTTCTTT.

This sequence joins TRBV9 and TRBJ2-1; a weak D match, TRBD1 (6 bases). CDR3 length: 12 amino acids. V lost 3 bases to trimming and J lost 8 bases, with 9 bases between them. Germline V gene data show CDR1 as SGDLS and CDR2 as YYNGEE. The CDR3 DNA is TGTGCCAGCAGCGAACAGGGCGATGAGCAGTTCTTC. Translating gives CASSEQGDEQFF.

The V and J genes are TRBV5-4 and TRBJ1-2; D is unclear. The ends were cut back, 0 bases at V and 4 bases at J, with 10 bases in the middle. Looked up from germline, CDR1 is SGHNT and CDR2 is YYREEE (reference sequence). The CDR3 runs 14 residues. The CDR3 region has the DNA TGTGCCAGCAGCTTGGGCCAGGAGAGCTATGGCTACACCTTC. The encoded protein is CASSLGQESYGYTF.

The V gene is TRBV10-3, the J gene TRBJ2-5; the match to TRBD2 covers 7 bases. The length of the CDR3 is 14 residues. Germline V lookup: CDR1 ENHRY, CDR2 SYGVKD. After removal of 8 bases from V and 5 bases from J, the junction contained 11 bases not matched to a gene. The chain's CDR3 is CAIAPWEGGETQYF. CDR3 in DNA: TGTGCCATCGCCCCTTGGGAGGGCGGTGAGACCCAGTACTTC.

The chain has TRBV24-1 and TRBJ1-5, with D unresolved. Germline CDR1 is KGHDR and CDR2 is SFDVKD. Trimming shortened V by 10 bases and J by 6 bases, and 9 bases separated the two germline ends. This CDR3 has 11 amino acids. This CDR3 reads CATQACQPQHF. DNA of the CDR3: TGTGCCACACAAGCATGTCAGCCCCAGCATTTT.

The J gene is TRBJ2-7, the V gene TRBV2; 8 bases match TRBD2. This CDR3 contains 15 residues. V was pared by 4 bases and J by 1 base, with 6 bases of the junction left unmatched. Looked up from germline, CDR1 is SNHLY and CDR2 is FYNNEI. Here the CDR3 DNA reads TGTGCCAGCAGTGCGCCAGCGGGGGTGTCCTACGAGCAGTACTTC. It yields the protein CASSAPAGVSYEQYF.

This clonotype was seen just once. V is TRBV3-1 and J is TRBJ1-2; maybe TRBD1 (6 bases). The CDR3 is 13 amino acids. V was cut by 0 bases and J by 8 bases, with 10 bases left in between. Germline V gene sequence: CDR1 LGHDT, CDR2 YNNKEL (reference sequence). As DNA, the CDR3 is TGTGCCAGCAGCCAAGATCGGGGGCCCGGCTACACCTTC. This sequence encodes CASSQDRGPGYTF.

V gene TRBV18 combines with J gene TRBJ2-5; D is uncertain. This CDR3 contains 14 residues. Per the germline V gene, CDR1 is KGHSH and CDR2 is LQKENI. Deletions cut 0 bases from V and 0 bases from J, with 5 bases between. The CDR3 is CASSPPSYQETQYF. CDR3 DNA sequence: TGTGCCAGCTCACCACCGTCATACCAAGAGACCCAGTACTTC.

V is TRBV30 and J is TRBJ1-2, with TRBD1 matching 7 bases. V shed 0 bases and J 9 bases; nucleotides not matched to a gene: 13. The germline V gene encodes CDR1 GTSNPN and CDR2 SVGIG (reference sequence). The length of the CDR3 is 15 residues. CDR3 region: CAWSVSPPGGGSYTF. CDR3 in DNA: TGTGCCTGGAGTGTAAGCCCCCCAGGGGGGGGGAGCTACACCTTC.

A single count supports this clonotype. The chain joins TRBV12-3 or TRBV12-4 to TRBJ1-2; a possible D gene is TRBD1 (6 bases). The CDR3 sequence is 13 residues long. V shed 6 bases and J shed 7 bases, with 15 bases lying between them. The CDR3 reads CASRIREGGGYTF. CDR3 in DNA: TGTGCCAGCAGAATTCGAGAGGGGGGTGGCTACACCTTC.

In its sample, this clonotype was seen once. CDR3 DNA sequence: TGTGCCAGCAGTTTATATCAGCCCCAGCATTTT. Its translation is CASSLYQPQHF. J is TRBJ1-5 and V is TRBV12-3 or TRBV12-4; no reliable D call. CDR3 length: 11 residues. The V end lost 2 bases, the J end lost 5 bases, and 1 base lay between the germline ends.

The CDR3 DNA reads TGTGCCAGCAGTTTCCGGCGGGGCAATGAGCAGTTCTTC. Translating gives CASSFRRGNEQFF. This chain uses TRBV12-3 or TRBV12-4 with TRBJ2-1; TRBD2 is a possible D gene (6 bases). The V end was cut by 3 bases, the J end by 6 bases, with 9 bases between. The CDR3 runs to 13 residues.